Shown below are 5 T cell receptor beta chains from a single sample sequenced in a study of immune evolution from preneoplasia to lung adenocarcinoma. Profiled with immunoSEQ multiplex PCR; TCRdb holds only in-frame clones, not every one. The sample yields several thousand clones, over 80% seen once. Sequencing was carried out using FFPE invasive lung adenocarcinoma tissue. Receptors were obtained from a person in their sixties with lung adenocarcinoma.

The rearrangement uses TRBV28 and TRBJ2-1, with no clear D. Germline lookup yields CDR1 MDHEN and CDR2 SYDVKM. The CDR3 runs 15 residues. V was trimmed by 7 bases and J by 7 bases, leaving 20 bases between them. In nucleotides, the CDR3 is TGTGCCAGCACCGCCATGAACGGTAGGTGGAATGAGCAGTTCTTC. This codes for CASTAMNGRWNEQFF.

The chain carries TRBV4-1 and TRBJ2-7, with D tentatively TRBD1 (5 bases). The V and J ends lost 1 base and 1 base respectively, with 11 bases between them. Germline loops: CDR1 MGHRA, CDR2 YSYEKL. The CDR3 is made up of 15 amino acids. In nucleotides, the CDR3 is TGCGCCAGCAGCCAAGCAATGACAGTATCCTACGAGCAGTACTTC. This codes for CASSQAMTVSYEQYF.

This clone has only a few counts. The V gene is TRBV2, the J gene TRBJ2-7, with D unclear. The V gene lost 7 bases and the J gene lost 3 bases, with 13 bases spanning the gap. This CDR3 has 13 residues. Germline CDR1 is SNHLY and CDR2 is FYNNEI. Here the CDR3 reads CASISGTIYEQYF. CDR3 nucleotide sequence: TGTGCCAGCATATCGGGCACGATCTACGAGCAGTACTTC.

The chain carries TRBV25-1 and TRBJ2-7; TRBD1 is a possible D gene (6 bases). The V end lost 6 bases, the J end lost 0 bases, and 9 bases lay between the germline ends. This CDR3 region has 13 residues. Germline assignment: CDR1 MGHDK and CDR2 SYGVNS. This CDR3 is CASRSQGSYEQYF. CDR3 DNA: TGTGCCAGCAGGTCACAGGGCTCCTACGAGCAGTACTTC.

The V gene is TRBV7-2, the J gene TRBJ1-1, with 7 bases aligning to TRBD1. With 6 bases clipped from V and 5 bases from J, the junction kept 6 bases outside the gene matches. Germline V CDR1 and CDR2: SGHTA, FQGNSA. This CDR3 comprises 13 residues. The CDR3 here is CASRVYRGTEAFF. CDR3 DNA: TGTGCCAGCAGGGTCTACAGGGGAACTGAAGCTTTCTTT. Full variable domain (missing parts from reference TRBV7-2 and TRBJ1-1): GAGVSQSPSNKVTEKGKDVELRCDPISGHTALYWYRQSLGQGLEFLIYFQGNSAPDKSGLPSDRFSAERTGGSVSTLTIQRTQQEDSAVYLCASRVYRGTEAFFGQGTRLTVV.